Listed here are 25 T cell receptor beta chains from one sample, sequenced in a study of cytomegalovirus exposure and HLA in healthy donors. It was with 60 Vbeta and 13 Jbeta primers that the PCR ran. Produced via immunoSEQ multiplex PCR; TCRdb's table is partial and in-frame only. This sample's table reports about 77,000 clones. The sequenced material came from PBMCs. The receptors originated from a man in his fifties or sixties in good health and CMV-seropositive.

The rearrangement links TRBV7-3 to TRBJ2-3; D is undetermined. The CDR3 runs to 15 residues. V dropped 1 base and J dropped 0 bases, with 8 bases sitting between them. CDR1 and CDR2 (germline): SGHTA, FQGTGA. CDR3 nucleotides: TGTGCCAGCAGCTTAAAGGCTAGAAGCACAGATACGCAGTATTTT. Amino acid sequence: CASSLKARSTDTQYF.

The V and J genes are TRBV6-5 and TRBJ1-1; D is perhaps TRBD1 (6 bases). Trimming left V 8 bases short and J 4 bases short, with 20 bases between. The CDR3 length is 15 residues. Germline loops: CDR1 MNHEY, CDR2 SVGAGI. CDR3 DNA sequence: TGTGCCAGCTCTACCCCCAGGGGCATGAGCACTGAAGCTTTCTTT. Protein product: CASSTPRGMSTEAFF.

The chain uses TRBV5-1 and TRBJ2-5, with 8 bases fitting TRBD1. Germline V gene sequence: CDR1 SGHRS, CDR2 YFSETQ. The CDR3 extends over 15 amino acids. The V and J ends lost 2 bases and 7 bases, in that order; junction bases with no gene match: 10. CDR3 sequence (DNA): TGCGCCAGCAGCTTAACCGGGACAGGCCTGAGGACCCAGTACTTC. It codes for CASSLTGTGLRTQYF.

The rearrangement links TRBV6-5 to TRBJ2-3; a possible D gene is TRBD2 (7 bases). In germline, CDR1 is MNHEY, CDR2 SVGAGI. The CDR3 spans 14 residues. Trimming left V 2 bases short and J 5 bases short, with 11 bases between. CDR3 amino acids: CASSYTGGKDTQYF. The CDR3 DNA reads as TGTGCCAGCAGTTACACGGGGGGCAAAGATACGCAGTATTTT.

The chain joins TRBV28 to TRBJ2-1; D might be TRBD2 (6 bases). The V end was cut by 5 bases, the J end by 4 bases, with 15 bases between. Germline V gene lookup returns CDR1 MDHEN and CDR2 SYDVKM. The CDR3 has 15 residues. The CDR3 here is CASSPRDWIYNEQFF. CDR3 DNA sequence: TGTGCCAGCAGTCCCCGGGACTGGATTTACAATGAGCAGTTCTTC.

The CDR3 bases are TGCGCCAGCAGATCCACAGGGGGGTCTGGAAACACCATATATTTT. Encoded protein: CASRSTGGSGNTIYF. The chain has TRBV5-1 and TRBJ1-3; 8 positions agree with TRBD1. This CDR3 spans 15 amino acids. Germline CDR1 and CDR2: SGHRS and YFSETQ. With 5 bases clipped from V and 1 base from J, the junction kept 5 bases outside the gene matches.

The rearrangement joins TRBV9 to TRBJ2-2, with D tentatively TRBD2 (5 bases). Germline V gene data show CDR1 as SGDLS and CDR2 as YYNGEE. The CDR3 covers 14 residues. V lost 3 bases and J lost 3, with 9 bases in between. CDR3 coding DNA: TGTGCCAGCAGCGCCCCGGAGGACACCGGGGAGCTGTTTTTT. Translated, it gives CASSAPEDTGELFF.

V and J are TRBV7-2 and TRBJ2-5; TRBD2 agrees at 8 bases. CDR1 and CDR2 (germline): SGHTA, FQGNSA. The CDR3 extends over 16 amino acids. The V gene end was trimmed by 2 bases and the J gene end by 4 bases; junction bases not matched to a gene: 9. As DNA, the CDR3 is TGTGCCAGCAGCTTAATGGGACTAGGGGTAGGAGAGACCCAGTACTTC. Translation: CASSLMGLGVGETQYF.

This chain connects TRBV7-9 to TRBJ2-3; D perhaps matches TRBD1 (6 bases). This CDR3 spans 14 amino acids. Trimming cost V 1 base and J 8 bases, with 13 bases left between them. The germline V gene encodes CDR1 SEHNR and CDR2 FQNEAQ (reference sequence). The CDR3 DNA reads TGTGCCAGCAGCTTAGGACAGGCCCTAGGTACGCAGTATTTT. This translates into CASSLGQALGTQYF.

V gene TRBV28 combines with J gene TRBJ1-2, with 7 bases that match TRBD1. From germline, CDR1 is MDHEN and CDR2 SYDVKM. The CDR3 runs 14 residues. Trimming removed 9 bases from V and 4 bases from J; junction bases left unmatched: 11. The CDR3 spells CASSRQGPLYGYTF. Here the CDR3 DNA reads TGTGCCAGTTCTAGACAGGGCCCTCTCTATGGCTACACCTTC.

J is TRBJ2-2 and V is TRBV5-6, with unresolved D. The V and J ends lost 5 bases and 7 bases respectively, with 6 bases between them. Germline lookup yields CDR1 SGHDT and CDR2 YYEEEE. The CDR3 is 11 amino acids. The CDR3: CASSSVGELFF. As DNA, the CDR3 is TGTGCCAGCAGTTCCGTCGGGGAGCTGTTTTTT.

The CDR3, as DNA: TGTGCCAGCAGTGAAGAGGGTGAAGGGGGCAACGGTGGCTACACCTTC. It specifies CASSEEGEGGNGGYTF. This chain connects TRBV6-1 to TRBJ1-2, with 7 positions matching TRBD1. The CDR3 has 16 residues. Germline V gene data show CDR1 as MNHNS and CDR2 as SASEGT. Losses at the gene ends were 1 base for V and 7 bases for J; bases not matched to a gene: 12.

This chain joins TRBV25-1 and TRBJ1-6, with D uncertain. The length of the CDR3 is 15 residues. CDR1 is MGHDK and CDR2 is SYGVNS in the germline V gene. V lost 1 base to trimming and J lost 7 bases, with 11 bases between them. The CDR3, as DNA: TGTGCCAGCAGTGAATCGCAGGCACGGAATTCACCCCTCCACTTT. Residues: CASSESQARNSPLHF.

The chain has TRBV28 and TRBJ2-5; TRBD2 is a possible D gene (6 bases). From germline, CDR1 is MDHEN and CDR2 SYDVKM. This CDR3 region has 14 residues. V shed 5 bases and J shed 2 bases, with 12 bases lying between them. CDR3 nucleotides: TGTGCCAGCAGTATCCGGGAGAGGCAAGAGACCCAGTACTTC. Its protein product is CASSIRERQETQYF.

V is TRBV5-1 and J is TRBJ2-7; TRBD1 matches 10 bases. CDR3 length: 15 residues. The V and J ends lost 0 bases and 4 bases, in that order; junction bases with no gene match: 4. CDR1 is SGHRS and CDR2 is YFSETQ in the germline V gene. CDR3 bases: TGCGCCAGCAGCTTGGCTCGGGACAGGGGATACGAGCAGTACTTC. Its translation is CASSLARDRGYEQYF.

The V and J genes are TRBV5-1 and TRBJ2-7; 7 bases line up with TRBD2. The CDR3 is made up of 14 amino acids. Germline loops: CDR1 SGHRS, CDR2 YFSETQ. J was trimmed by 4 bases and V by 4 bases; bases with no gene match: 8. This chain's CDR3 is CASSEWSGVYEQYF. CDR3 bases: TGCGCCAGCAGCGAATGGAGCGGGGTTTACGAGCAGTACTTC. Filled out from reference TRBV5-1 and TRBJ2-7, the complete variable domain reads KAGVTQTPRYLIKTRGQQVTLSCSPISGHRSVSWYQQTPGQGLQFLFEYFSETQRNKGNFPGRFSGRQFSNSRSEMNVSTLELGDSALYLCASSEWSGVYEQYFGPGTRLTVT.

The V call is TRBV5-1, the J call TRBJ1-1, with D tentatively TRBD1 (6 bases). V was pared by 4 bases and J by 4 bases, with 14 bases between. Germline V lookup: CDR1 SGHRS, CDR2 YFSETQ. This CDR3 spans 14 amino acids. The CDR3 region has the DNA TGCGCCAGCAGCGCAGGGGTCCGGGGCACTGAAGCTTTCTTT. Protein product: CASSAGVRGTEAFF.

This chain uses TRBV10-1 with TRBJ1-2; TRBD1 aligns across 8 bases. The V and J ends lost 0 bases and 4 bases, in that order; junction bases with no gene match: 4. Germline V CDR1 and CDR2: WNHNN, SYGVQD (reference sequence). The CDR3 has 15 amino acids. The CDR3 loop is CASSESDRGGYGYTF. Here the CDR3 DNA reads TGCGCCAGCAGTGAGTCAGACAGGGGAGGCTATGGCTACACCTTC.

On this clone itself: This same CDR3 is encoded by further DNA sequences in the sample. This rearrangement joins TRBV11-2 to TRBJ2-7, with D possibly TRBD1 on 5 matching bases. Germline CDR1 is SGHAT and CDR2 is FQNNGV. This CDR3 comprises 16 residues. The CDR3 loop is CASSETGWGTGYEQYV. DNA for the CDR3: TGTGCCAGCAGCGAGACTGGGTGGGGCACCGGCTACGAGCAGTATGTC.

The chain couples TRBV5-1 to TRBJ1-2, with a weak D call TRBD1 (6 bases). CDR3 length: 14 residues. V was cut by 2 bases and J by 3 bases, with 11 bases left in between. The germline CDR1 and CDR2 sequences are SGHRS and YFSETQ. In DNA, the CDR3 is TGCGCCAGCAGCTTATACAGGGTAGACTATGGCTACACCTTC. Amino acid sequence: CASSLYRVDYGYTF.

The rearrangement uses TRBV5-6 and TRBJ1-1; D not certain. The CDR3 is 14 residues long. V lost 3 bases to trimming and J lost 0 bases, with 9 bases between them. The germline V gene has CDR1 SGHDT and CDR2 YYEEEE. CDR3 DNA: TGTGCCAGCAGCTCAAGGACTTTGAACACTGAAGCTTTCTTT. It specifies CASSSRTLNTEAFF.

The V gene is TRBV5-1, the J gene TRBJ1-4, with TRBD1 as a possible D gene (6 bases). Germline V gene lookup returns CDR1 SGHRS and CDR2 YFSETQ. The CDR3 has 14 residues. Deletions cut 0 bases from V and 4 bases from J, with 7 bases between. The CDR3 nucleotides read TGCGCCAGCAGCTTGGGCAGGGGTAATGAAAAACTGTTTTTT. Translated, it gives CASSLGRGNEKLFF.

This chain links TRBV7-3 with TRBJ1-1; 7 bases map to TRBD1. The germline V gene encodes CDR1 SGHTA and CDR2 FQGTGA. V dropped 0 bases and J dropped 8; count of bases not matched to a gene: 9. The CDR3 loop spans 15 amino acids. CDR3 in DNA: TGTGCCAGCAGCTTAACGGGGTACGAGACAGGGGAAGCTTTCTTT. The encoded protein is CASSLTGYETGEAFF.

This sequence joins TRBV28 and TRBJ2-5, with D possibly matching TRBD1 (5 bases). This CDR3 has 14 residues. Germline-derived CDR1 and CDR2 are MDHEN and SYDVKM. V was trimmed by 3 bases and J by 5 bases, leaving 13 bases between them. The chain's CDR3 is CASSLQGSWETQYF. CDR3 bases: TGTGCCAGCAGTTTGCAGGGTTCCTGGGAGACCCAGTACTTC.

V and J are TRBV7-9 and TRBJ1-1; D is uncertain. Germline values: CDR1 SEHNR, CDR2 FQNEAQ (reference sequence). The V and J ends lost 0 bases and 5 bases respectively, with 13 bases between them. The CDR3 loop spans 15 amino acids. The CDR3 sequence is CASSLAGVGYTEAFF. The CDR3 DNA reads as TGTGCCAGCAGCTTAGCGGGAGTGGGGTATACTGAAGCTTTCTTT.